The clone carrying this T cell receptor (beta chain) appeared a few times. What it binds is unknown. Deletions cut 5 bases from V and 3 bases from J, with 17 bases between. The V gene's germline CDR1 is MNHEY and CDR2 SVGAGI. The CDR3 is made up of 15 amino acids. Combining a sample-barcoded 5' primer with a J-beta primer mix, a second PCR ran for about 7 to 12 cycles. TCRdb processed the 5' RACE reads anew with MiXCR; each CDR3 protein has one entry. The sample comprises about 970,000 distinct CDR3 sequences, 51% of which are singletons, and roughly 23% rests with the top ten. The entry originates in a study of blood T cells in healthy people across ages. General study findings and limits: There was a strong correlation between TCR beta diversity and naive T cell percentage. Per million T cells, the diversity of TCR beta decreased roughly linearly as age advanced. Unknown donor CMV status possibly confounded expanded clonotype changes.

This sequence originates from a woman in her sixties or seventies in good health. The chain uses TRBV6-5 and TRBJ2-7; D possibly corresponds to TRBD2 (6 bases). The source material was blood. CDR3 region: CASSRPSDAVYEQYF. DNA of the CDR3: TGTGCCAGCAGTCGACCTAGCGACGCAGTCTACGAGCAGTACTTC.